This TCR beta chain was recorded in a study of graft-versus-host responses after intestinal transplantation. Looking at the study overall: Among the recipients, transplants were multivisceral, liver-intestinal, or isolated intestinal. Anti-thymocyte globulin was used for induction in all recipients, who then took tacrolimus and steroids for roughly 3 years. General study points: Peak GvH clone levels in circulation were associated with early post-transplant HvG declines. GvH clones turned up in recipient marrow; some had shown up first in ileum or blood.

Worth noting for this clone: Its target is unknown.

Germline V lookup: CDR1 SGHRS, CDR2 YFSETQ. This CDR3 contains 16 residues. Trimming removed 0 bases from V and 5 bases from J; junction bases left unmatched: 6. Profiled with immunoSEQ multiplex PCR; TCRdb holds only in-frame clones, not every one. The table has around 96,000 clones, about 93% seen once. Sequenced material: unstimulated CD4+ T cells sorted from spleen or lymph node cells, taken before intestinal transplant. The receptor's source is a human donor who received an intestinal transplant. The chain couples TRBV5-1 to TRBJ2-2; TRBD2 matches at 8 bases. CDR3 sequence reads: CASSLALGTRTGELFF. The DNA of the CDR3 is TGCGCCAGCAGCTTGGCCCTTGGGACTAGAACCGGGGAGCTGTTTTTT.